This T cell receptor beta chain emerged from a study of blood T cell repertoires in COVID-19. Germline-derived CDR1 and CDR2 are MGHRA and YSYEKL. The CDR3 is 15 residues long. V dropped 3 bases and J dropped 2; count of bases not matched to a gene: 3. Sequenced by immunoSEQ multiplex PCR; TCRdb stores in-frame clones only, minus some. The table has approximately 200,000 clones, more than 70% seen once. Enrollment of patients from Seattle took place during active infection, with longitudinal follow-up. The clonotype was recovered from a person aged 65-85 years with COVID-19, enrolled during active disease. The sample consisted of peripheral blood. This chain uses TRBV4-1 with TRBJ2-7; 11 bases match TRBD2. In DNA form, the CDR3 reads TGCGCCAGCAGCCAGACTAGCGGGGCGACCTACGAGCAGTACTTC. This codes for CASSQTSGATYEQYF.